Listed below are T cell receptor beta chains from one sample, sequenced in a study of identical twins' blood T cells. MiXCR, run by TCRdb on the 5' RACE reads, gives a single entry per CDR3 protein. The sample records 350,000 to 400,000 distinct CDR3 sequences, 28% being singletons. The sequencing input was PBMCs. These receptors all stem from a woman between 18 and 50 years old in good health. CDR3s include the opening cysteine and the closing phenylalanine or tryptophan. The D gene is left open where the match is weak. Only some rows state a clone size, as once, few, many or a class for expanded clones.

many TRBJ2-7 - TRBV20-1 CSARLAAEQYF TGCAGTGCTAGATTAGCGGCCGAGCAGTACTTC
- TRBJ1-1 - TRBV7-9 CAISLDRTMNTEAFF TGTGCCATCAGCTTAGATCGCACCATGAACACTGAAGCTTTCTTT
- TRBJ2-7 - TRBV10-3 CAISSIYEQYF TGTGCCATCAGTTCAATCTACGAGCAGTACTTC
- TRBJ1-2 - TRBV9 CASGGVPYGYTF TGTGCCAGCGGTGGGGTCCCCTATGGCTACACCTTC
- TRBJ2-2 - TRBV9 CASSGELFF TGTGCCAGCTCGGGGGAGCTGTTTTTT
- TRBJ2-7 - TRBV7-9 CASSLVEQYF TGTGCCAGCAGCTTAGTCGAGCAGTACTTC
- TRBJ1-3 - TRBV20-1 CSASGRLATGNTIYF TGCAGTGCTAGTGGACGCCTTGCAACTGGAAACACCATATATTTT
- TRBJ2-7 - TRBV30 CAWSVLGGRASYEQYF TGTGCCTGGAGTGTACTAGGGGGGCGGGCCTCCTACGAGCAGTACTTC
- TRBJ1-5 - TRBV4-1 CTSSQDVGGTQPQHF TGCACCAGCAGCCAAGATGTAGGAGGCACTCAGCCCCAGCATTTT
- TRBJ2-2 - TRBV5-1 CASNLLTGELFF TGCGCCAGCAACCTATTAACCGGGGAGCTGTTTTTT
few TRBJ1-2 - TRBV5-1 CASSLLKGGYTF TGCGCCAGCAGCTTGCTCAAAGGCGGCTACACCTTC
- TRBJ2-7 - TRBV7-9 CASSFRLSSYEQYF TGTGCCAGCAGCTTTCGGTTGAGCTCCTACGAGCAGTACTTC
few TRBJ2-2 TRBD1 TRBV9 CASSANPGQRNTGELFF TGTGCCAGCAGCGCTAATCCGGGACAGAGGAACACCGGGGAGCTGTTTTTT
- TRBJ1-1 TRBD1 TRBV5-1 CASSFGPGGMNTEAFF TGCGCCAGCAGCTTTGGTCCAGGGGGCATGAACACTGAAGCTTTCTTT
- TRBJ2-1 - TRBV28 CSSRDTWGHNEQFF TGTTCCAGCAGAGACACGTGGGGTCACAATGAGCAGTTCTTC
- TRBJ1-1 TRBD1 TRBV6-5 CASLKGAGTEAFF TGTGCCAGCTTGAAGGGGGCAGGGACTGAAGCTTTCTTT
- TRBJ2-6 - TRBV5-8 CASSLRLSGANVLTF TGTGCCAGCAGCTTGCGACTCTCTGGGGCCAACGTCCTGACTTTC
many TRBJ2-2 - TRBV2 CASAGDTGELFF TGTGCCAGCGCAGGGGACACCGGGGAGCTGTTTTTT
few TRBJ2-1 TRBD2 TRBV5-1 CASSLTSGGAYDQFF TGCGCCAGCAGCCTGACTAGCGGGGGGGCCTATGATCAGTTCTTC
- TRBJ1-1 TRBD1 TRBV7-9 CASSLDRGRAEAFF TGTGCCAGCAGCTTAGACAGGGGGCGAGCTGAAGCTTTCTTT
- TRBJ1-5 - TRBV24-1 CASRDCNFHQPQHF TGTGCCAGCCGGGACTGCAATTTTCATCAGCCCCAGCATTTT
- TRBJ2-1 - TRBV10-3 CAIKRGGEQFF TGTGCCATCAAGAGGGGAGGTGAGCAGTTCTTC
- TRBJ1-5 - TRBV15 CATSKALGSNQPQHF TGTGCCACCAGCAAGGCCCTTGGGAGCAATCAGCCCCAGCATTTT
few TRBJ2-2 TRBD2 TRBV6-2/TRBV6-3 CASSRGLVESGELFF TGTGCCAGCAGCCGAGGACTAGTGGAATCCGGGGAGCTGTTTTTT
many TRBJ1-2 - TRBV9 CASSPRGGNYGYTF TGTGCCAGCAGCCCAAGGGGTGGTAACTATGGCTACACCTTC
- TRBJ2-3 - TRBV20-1 CSATRGPSTDTQYF TGCAGTGCTACGAGGGGCCCTAGCACAGATACGCAGTATTTT
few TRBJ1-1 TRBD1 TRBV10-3 CAIKGGMNTEAFF TGTGCCATCAAAGGGGGCATGAACACTGAAGCTTTCTTT
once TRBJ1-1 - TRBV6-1 CVSSDPRPNTEAFF TGTGTCAGCAGTGATCCCAGACCGAACACTGAAGCTTTCTTC
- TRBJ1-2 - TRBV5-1 CASSFGWGSTNYGCTF -
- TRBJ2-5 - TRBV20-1 CSATIRGGETQYF TGCAGTGCTACTATTAGGGGCGGGGAGACCCAGTACTTC
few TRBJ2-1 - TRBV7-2 CASSPDFKTILEQFF TGTGCCAGCAGCCCGGACTTCAAAACTATACTTGAGCAGTTCTTC
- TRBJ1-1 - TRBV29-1 CSVTPQGSYTEAFF TGCAGCGTCACCCCCCAGGGTTCGTACACTGAAGCTTTCTTT
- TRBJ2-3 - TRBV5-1 CASSFGGLSTDTQYF TGCGCCAGCAGCTTCGGCGGGCTTAGCACAGATACGCAGTATTTT
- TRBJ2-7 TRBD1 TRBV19 CASSIGQGVFYEQYF TGTGCCAGTAGTATCGGACAGGGGGTCTTCTACGAGCAGTACTTC
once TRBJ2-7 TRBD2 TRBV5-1 CASSLSSGGAYFHEQYF TGCGCCAGCAGCCTAAGCAGCGGGGGGGCTTATTTCCACGAGCAGTACTTC
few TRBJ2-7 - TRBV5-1 CATQTWSGVGYEQYF TGCGCCACCCAAACCTGGTCGGGTGTAGGCTACGAGCAGTACTTC
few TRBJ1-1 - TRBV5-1 CASSLAGGLSTEAFF TGCGCCAGCAGCTTGGCCGGAGGGCTTTCCACTGAAGCTTTCTTT
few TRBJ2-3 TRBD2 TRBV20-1 CSGVGRGYTDTQYF TGCAGTGGTGTCGGGCGGGGGTACACAGATACGCAGTATTTT
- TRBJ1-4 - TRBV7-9 CASSRMGQINEKLFF TGTGCCAGCAGCAGAATGGGGCAGATTAATGAAAAACTGTTTTTT
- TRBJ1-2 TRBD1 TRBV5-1 CASSADRGYTF TGCGCCAGCAGCGCGGACAGGGGCTACACCTTC
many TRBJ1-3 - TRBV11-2 CASSFPVGRSSGNTIYF TGTGCCAGCAGCTTTCCCGTGGGACGGTCATCGGGAAACACCATATATTTT
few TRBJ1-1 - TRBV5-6 CASSLGQSEAFF TGTGCCAGCAGCCTGGGACAATCCGAAGCTTTCTTT
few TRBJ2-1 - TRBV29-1 CSVEGFLEHYNEQFF TGCAGCGTTGAGGGGTTCCTAGAACACTACAATGAGCAGTTCTTC
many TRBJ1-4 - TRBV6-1 CASSVGAPNEKLFF TGTGCCAGCAGTGTAGGGGCTCCTAATGAAAAACTGTTTTTT
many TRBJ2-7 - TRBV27 CASSLSGGSYEQYF TGTGCCAGCAGTTTATCGGGAGGCTCCTACGAGCAGTACTTC
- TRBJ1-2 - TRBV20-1 CSASHLGSPEGYTF TGCAGTGCTAGTCATCTAGGAAGCCCCGAGGGCTACACCTTC
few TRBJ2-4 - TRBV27 CASSSVPRVLAKNIQYF TGTGCCAGCAGTTCCGTCCCCAGGGTTCTAGCCAAAAACATTCAGTACTTC
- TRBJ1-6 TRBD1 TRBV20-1 CSARGRQGANSPLHF TGCAGTGCTAGAGGAAGACAGGGGGCGAATTCACCCCTCCACTTT
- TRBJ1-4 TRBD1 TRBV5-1 CASSGTGEKKLFF TGCGCCAGCAGTGGGACAGGGGAAAAAAAACTGTTTTTT
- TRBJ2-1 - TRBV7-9 CASSLTGTVGSEQFF TGTGCCAGCAGCTTAACTGGGACAGTCGGGAGTGAGCAGTTCTTC
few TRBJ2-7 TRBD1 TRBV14 CASSQLNRGTYEQYF TGTGCCAGCAGCCAGTTGAACAGGGGCACCTACGAGCAGTACTTC
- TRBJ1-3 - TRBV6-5 CSSSTPAFSGNTIYF TGTTCCAGCAGTACCCCCGCGTTCTCTGGAAACACCATATATTTT
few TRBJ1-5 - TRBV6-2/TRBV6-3 CASSYRSAGQPQHF TGTGCCAGCAGTTACAGATCGGCGGGTCAGCCCCAGCATTTT
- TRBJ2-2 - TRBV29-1 CSVEGSGSRDTGELFF TGCAGCGTTGAAGGGTCAGGGAGCCGCGACACCGGGGAGCTGTTTTTT
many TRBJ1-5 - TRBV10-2 CASSESAYQPQHF TGCGCCAGCAGTGAGTCGGCCTATCAGCCCCAGCATTTT